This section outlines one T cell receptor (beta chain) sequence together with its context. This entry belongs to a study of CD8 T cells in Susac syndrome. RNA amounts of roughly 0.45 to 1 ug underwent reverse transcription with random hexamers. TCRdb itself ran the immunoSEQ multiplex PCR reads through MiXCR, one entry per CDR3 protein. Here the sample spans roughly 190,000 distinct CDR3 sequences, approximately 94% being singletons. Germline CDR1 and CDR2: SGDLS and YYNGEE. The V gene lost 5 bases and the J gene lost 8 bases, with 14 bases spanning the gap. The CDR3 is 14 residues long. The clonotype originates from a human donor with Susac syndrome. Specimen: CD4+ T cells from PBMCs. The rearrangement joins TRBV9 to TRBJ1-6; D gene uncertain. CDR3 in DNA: TGTGCCAGCAGTTCAGGAGGTTTTGATTCACCCCTCCACTTT. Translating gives CASSSGGFDSPLHF. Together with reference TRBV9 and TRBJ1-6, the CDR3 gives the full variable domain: DSGVTQTPKHLITATGQRVTLRCSPRSGDLSVYWYQQSLDQGLQFLIQYYNGEERAKGNILERFSAQQFPDLHSELNLSSLELGDSALYFCASSSGGFDSPLHFGNGTRLTVT.